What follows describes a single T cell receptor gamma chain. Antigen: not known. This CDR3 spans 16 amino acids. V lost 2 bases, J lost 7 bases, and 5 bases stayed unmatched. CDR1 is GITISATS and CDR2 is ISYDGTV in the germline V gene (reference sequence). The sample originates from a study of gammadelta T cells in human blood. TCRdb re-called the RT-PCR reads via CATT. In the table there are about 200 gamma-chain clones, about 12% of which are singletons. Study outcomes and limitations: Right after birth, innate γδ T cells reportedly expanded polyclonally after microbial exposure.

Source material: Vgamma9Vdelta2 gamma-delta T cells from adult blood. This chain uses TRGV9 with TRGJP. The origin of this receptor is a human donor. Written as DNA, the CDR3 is TGTGCCTTGTGGGAGGGTGTCGAGTTGGGCAAAAAAATCAAGGTATTT. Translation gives CALWEGVELGKKIKVF.